This T cell receptor (beta chain) originates from a study of CXCR3-negative and CXCR3-positive naive CD8 T cells. The CDR3 spans 14 residues. Per germline, CDR1 SQVTM and CDR2 ANQGSEA. TRB cDNA libraries were made by UMI-labeled 5' RACE. TCRdb reprocessed the 5' RACE reads and stores each CDR3 protein as one record, lacking DNA. The sample features about 24,000 distinct CDR3 sequences, with about 4% in its top ten. This clonotype originated in a human donor in good health. Some clones in this sample may be carry-over from other donors' samples. The chain links TRBV29-1 to TRBJ2-3; with no DNA, the TCRdb D assignment of TRBD2 cannot be verified. The sequenced sample consisted of naive CXCR3- CD8+ T cells from blood. Described subset: CD45RO-CCR7+CD27+CD95- naive CD8+ T cells lacking CXCR3 (TNR3-). CDR3 in amino acids: CSVESDSSTDTQYF.